This T cell receptor beta chain was recovered during a study of radiotherapy plus CTLA-4 blockade in lung cancer. The overall study: Objective responses were documented in 15% to 20% of patients, with disease control in about 28%. Study-level results: It was early blood T cell clone dynamics, with interferon-beta, that reportedly best predicted response. Once radiotherapy plus ipilimumab had been given, TCR clones derived from tumor expanded in blood.

On this clone itself: What it binds is not known.

Only in-frame clones appear in the TCRdb table, and some are missing; sequencing was by immunoSEQ multiplex PCR. The table has under 50,000 clones, 75% to 85% seen once. CDR1 and CDR2 (germline): SQVTM, ANQGSEA. This CDR3 is built from 14 residues. The V gene lost 5 bases and the J gene lost 8 bases, with 21 bases spanning the gap. The clonotype was recovered from a human donor with non-small cell lung cancer that progressed on radiotherapy plus ipilimumab. Sequenced material: peripheral blood, taken from a patient treated with radiotherapy plus ipilimumab. The chain is built from TRBV29-1 and TRBJ1-2, with D possibly being TRBD1 (6 bases). CDR3 in amino acids: CSVTNQGRAGGYTF. The CDR3 coding sequence is TGCAGCGTTACGAACCAGGGGAGAGCTGGCGGCTACACCTTC.